A single T cell receptor beta chain is shown here with its context. No cognate antigen has been identified for it. No base quality information exists; no much larger clone differs at one position. The germline V gene (reference sequence) provides CDR1 LNHDA and CDR2 SQIVND. CDR3 length: 14 amino acids, cysteine to phenylalanine. Just the 42-base CDR3 DNA is kept, in frame starting at base 1. V is cut by 7 bases and J by 5 bases, and the space between the germline ends is 17 bases. Genomic DNA was extracted from sorted cells for sequencing of the TCRbeta CDR3 region. The immunoSEQ Assay was used for sequencing of TCRbeta CDR3 regions. Imported from immuneACCESS, the table was reduced by TCRdb to in-frame sequences with V and J called. These copies leave out some clones; in studies compared against another copy, an unresolved V gene accounts for under half, and the cause of the remainder is not known. This sample has roughly 44,000 clones in its table, and around nine tenths of those were observed once. The ten most abundant clones make up about 13% of the sample.

The sample belongs to a study of OX40 agonist ivuxolimab in advanced cancers. Describing the broader study: Ivuxolimab was a fully human IgG2 agonistic monoclonal antibody targeting the costimulatory receptor OX40 (CD134). Intravenous ivuxolimab was administered to patients every 2 weeks at six dose levels: 0.01, 0.1, 0.3, 1.5, 3 and 10 mg/kg. A male proportion of roughly 85% and a mean age of 60 years, ranging from about 20 to 80, were recorded for the dose-escalation cohort. Three dose-escalation patients achieved partial responses, one with hepatocellular carcinoma and two with cutaneous melanoma. Among the approximately 54 dose-escalation patients, some 19 had hepatocellular carcinoma, approximately 15 melanoma, 9 renal cell carcinoma and 9 head and neck cancer. The point of sequencing TCRbeta in the periphery was to test whether ivuxolimab changed TCR sequence diversity and drove clonal T-cell expansion. The monotherapy dose-escalation portion (N = 52 patients) of the phase I ivuxolimab trial is reported in the paper. Patients were allowed to have had prior anti-PD-1, anti-PD-L1 or anti-CTLA-4 therapy, and approximately 43% of the dose-escalation patients had previously received checkpoint inhibitors. General conclusions and limits of the study: Low levels of normalized T-cell clonal expansion were also seen in some patients who did not respond. In the 0.1-3.0 mg/kg groups, partial responders were among the patients with the lowest normalized peripheral clonal expansion, particularly in CD8+ T cells. At doses of 0.1 to 3.0 mg/kg, clonal expansion of both CD4+ and CD8+ blood T cells was observed from baseline to week 6. The antigen specificity of the peripheral T cells that underwent clonal expansion was not determined. After ivuxolimab, expanded clones were on average more numerous among CD8+ T cells than among CD4+ T cells.

Patients with autoimmune disease history or receiving systemic immunosuppression were excluded from the trial. Peripheral blood for TCR sequencing was collected from all dose cohorts at baseline, on cycle 4 day 1, and on cycle 7 day 1. The samples were taken from a phase I, first-in-human, multicenter, open-label dose-escalation trial of ivuxolimab. Adults with locally advanced or metastatic melanoma, renal cell carcinoma, hepatocellular carcinoma or head and neck squamous cell carcinoma were enrolled in the trial. Before TCR sequencing, CD4+ and CD8+ T cells were separately sorted from peripheral blood.

In this chain, TRBV19 is recombined with TRBJ1-2, with a weak D call of TRBD1 (5 bases match). Source: CD4+ or CD8+ T cells sorted from blood, taken in a trial of the OX40 agonist ivuxolimab. The TCR sequence derives from an adult with an advanced solid tumor such as melanoma, head and neck, liver or kidney cancer. The CDR3 reads as follows: CASTLGAPLYGYTF. The bases are TGTGCCAGTACCCTTGGGGCCCCCCTTTATGGCTACACCTTC.